This T cell receptor (beta chain) was sequenced for a study of CXCR3-negative and CXCR3-positive naive CD8 T cells. Via 5' RACE with UMI labels, TRB cDNA libraries were prepared. TCRdb re-called the 5' RACE reads and gives one entry per CDR3 protein, without DNA. Here the sample table reports approximately 83,000 distinct CDR3 sequences. The CDR3 extends over 14 amino acids. Per the germline V gene, CDR1 is MNHEY and CDR2 is SMNVEV (reference sequence). The chain combines TRBV27 with TRBJ1-6; TCRdb gives TRBD1 as the D gene, but with no DNA this cannot be confirmed. The TCR comes from a human donor in good health. Some clones in this sample may be carry-over from other donors' samples. The sequenced sample consisted of naive CXCR3- CD8+ T cells from blood. Subset denoted: CD45RO-CCR7+CD27+CD95- naive CD8+ T cells lacking CXCR3 (TNR3-). The CDR3 sequence: CASSLDRGWSPLHF.